A single sample gave rise to the 17 T cell receptor beta chains below, sequenced in a study of tumor-infiltrating lymphocytes in localized non-small cell lung cancer. Libraries were prepared by immunoSEQ multiplex PCR; TCRdb keeps only in-frame clonotypes and omits some of them. The sample has 15,000 or so clones; less than 85% are singletons. Sequenced: lung tumor tissue. All receptors derive from a human donor with non-small cell lung cancer.

By proportion, this clone is medium-sized. The chain links TRBV6-1 to TRBJ2-7, with D hard to call. V was clipped by 10 bases and J by 5 bases, with 12 bases between them. The CDR3 has 11 amino acids. Per the germline V gene, CDR1 is MNHNS and CDR2 is SASEGT. The CDR3, as DNA: TGTGCCACCTTTAAGTCGCACGAGCAGTACTTC. Its translation: CATFKSHEQYF.

The V call is TRBV10-3, the J call TRBJ2-7; 11 bases line up with TRBD2. The CDR3 is 14 amino acids. CDR1 is ENHRY, CDR2 SYGVKD, per germline. V lost 3 bases, J lost 2 bases, and 0 bases stayed unmatched. CDR3 sequence: CAISELAGAYEQYF. DNA of the CDR3: TGTGCCATCAGTGAACTAGCGGGGGCCTACGAGCAGTACTTC.

The chain employs TRBV7-2 and TRBJ2-1, with unresolved D. With 2 bases removed from V and 8 bases from J, the gap between germline ends came to 13 bases. The CDR3 spans 14 residues. CDR1 is SGHTA, CDR2 FQGNSA, per germline. The CDR3 here is CASSLLDPRDEQFF. The CDR3 DNA follows: TGTGCCAGCAGCTTACTGGACCCCCGAGATGAGCAGTTCTTC.

V usage is TRBV9 and J usage is TRBJ2-1; D is possibly TRBD2 (6 bases). Trimming shortened V by 3 bases and J by 9 bases, and 16 bases separated the two germline ends. The CDR3 runs to 14 residues. Germline values: CDR1 SGDLS, CDR2 YYNGEE. The CDR3 coding sequence is TGTGCCAGCAGCGCAAGACTAGTTCCGGGTGAGCAGTTCTTC. It is translated as CASSARLVPGEQFF.

As DNA, the CDR3 is TGTGCCTGGGTTGGATGGGACAGGGGCTTTATTGAAGCTTTCTTT. Amino acids: CAWVGWDRGFIEAFF. The rearrangement uses TRBV30 and TRBJ1-1; 10 bases are a match to TRBD1. After removal of 5 bases from V and 7 bases from J, the junction contained 13 bases not matched to a gene. The CDR3 spans 15 residues. Per the germline V gene, CDR1 is GTSNPN and CDR2 is SVGIG (reference sequence). The entire variable domain, with the rest obtained from reference TRBV30 and TRBJ1-1, is as follows: SQTIHQWPATLVQPVGSPLSLECTVEGTSNPNLYWYRQAAGRGLQLLFYSVGIGQISSEVPQNLSASRPQDRQFILSSKKLLLSDSGFYLCAWVGWDRGFIEAFFGQGTRLTVV.

This rearrangement joins TRBV5-1 to TRBJ2-1; D is uncertain. V was pared by 4 bases and J by 0 bases, with 14 bases between. Germline lookup yields CDR1 SGHRS and CDR2 YFSETQ. This CDR3 is 16 amino acids long. CDR3 coding DNA: TGCGCCAGCAGCCCGCTTGGGCCTCACTCCTACAATGAGCAGTTCTTC. Protein: CASSPLGPHSYNEQFF.

This chain links TRBV14 with TRBJ2-1, with 14 bases fitting TRBD2. V was pared by 4 bases and J by 7 bases, with 6 bases of the junction left unmatched. Germline CDR1 reads SGHDN; CDR2 reads FVKESK. The CDR3 is made up of 16 amino acids. CDR3 coding DNA: TGTGCCAGCAGCCCCCCGGGACTAGCGGGAGTTAATGAGCAGTTCTTC. Encoded protein: CASSPPGLAGVNEQFF.

The chain joins TRBV19 to TRBJ2-3, with 8 positions matching TRBD1. The CDR3 contains 13 residues. Trimming cost V 5 bases and J 5 bases; bases outside gene matches: 3. CDR1 and CDR2 (germline): LNHDA, SQIVND (reference sequence). The CDR3 DNA reads TGTGCCAGTAGTCCCGGACAGGGAGATACGCAGTATTTT. Protein sequence: CASSPGQGDTQYF.

This clone was observed a few times. This chain uses TRBV19 with TRBJ1-5; D ambiguous. Germline values: CDR1 LNHDA, CDR2 SQIVND (reference sequence). Trimming took 5 bases from V and 6 from J, leaving 11 bases between them. The length of the CDR3 is 13 residues. CDR3 bases: TGTGCCAGTAGTTCCAGGTCGGCTCAGCCCCAGCATTTT. As protein: CASSSRSAQPQHF.

There are a few counts of this clone. The germline gene is not matched at one end of the junction; a read error may be the cause. The chain uses TRBV7-7 and TRBJ2-5, with TRBD2 matching 10 bases. The germline V gene has CDR1 SSHAT and CDR2 FNYEAQ (reference sequence). The CDR3 length is 16 residues. The CDR3 DNA is TGTGCTAGCAGCTGGGGGCCCTTGGTAGCGGGGGGGACCCAGTACTTC. This codes for CASSWGPLVAGGTQYF.

This clone came up once. Additional DNA sequences in this sample encode the identical CDR3. The chain uses TRBV5-1 and TRBJ1-4; 8 positions agree with TRBD1. The CDR3 loop spans 14 amino acids. J gave up 8 bases and V 3 bases, and 6 bases lay outside the gene matches. Looked up from germline, CDR1 is SGHRS and CDR2 is YFSETQ. In DNA, the CDR3 is TGCGCCAGCAGCTACGGACAGGGAAGGGAAAAACTGTTTTTT. This translates into CASSYGQGREKLFF.

The table lists this clone with a count of one. The genes are TRBV10-3 and TRBJ2-3, with D possibly being TRBD2 (5 bases). Germline V gene lookup returns CDR1 ENHRY and CDR2 SYGVKD. V was clipped by 2 bases and J by 4 bases, with 10 bases between them. The CDR3 contains 14 residues. CDR3 loop: CAISERGSPDTQYF. CDR3 nucleotides: TGTGCCATCAGTGAGAGAGGGTCCCCAGATACGCAGTATTTT.

Written as DNA, the CDR3 is TGTGCCAGTAGTAACCCCGGACAGGTCAGCGGAAGCGGCTTACAAGAGACCCAGTACTTC. This sequence encodes CASSNPGQVSGSGLQETQYF. The rearrangement joins TRBV19 to TRBJ2-5, with TRBD1 matching 7 bases. V gave up 4 bases and J gave up 2 bases; unmatched junction bases: 22. CDR1 LNHDA and CDR2 SQIVND come from the germline V gene (reference sequence). The CDR3 loop spans 20 amino acids.

This chain links TRBV4-1 with TRBJ1-1; the D is unclear. V lost 0 bases to trimming and J lost 6 bases, with 8 bases between them. The CDR3 has 13 residues. CDR1 and CDR2 (germline): MGHRA, YSYEKL. CDR3: CASSQDWTAEAFF. The CDR3 DNA is TGCGCCAGCAGCCAAGATTGGACGGCTGAAGCTTTCTTT.

In its sample, this clone was seen a few times. This sequence joins TRBV5-6 and TRBJ2-1, with 7 bases lining up with TRBD2. V lost 3 bases and J lost 5; bases outside the gene matches: 11. This CDR3 is 16 amino acids long. Germline V CDR1 and CDR2: SGHDT, YYEEEE. In DNA, the CDR3 is TGTGCCAGCAGCTCCTTTCGACTAGCCAGAAACAATGAGCAGTTCTTC. Its protein product is CASSSFRLARNNEQFF. The entire variable domain, with the rest obtained from reference TRBV5-6 and TRBJ2-1, is as follows: DAGVTQSPTHLIKTRGQQVTLRCSPKSGHDTVSWYQQALGQGPQFIFQYYEEEERQRGNFPDRFSGHQFPNYSSELNVNALLLGDSALYLCASSSFRLARNNEQFFGPGTRLTVL.

The V and J genes are TRBV15 and TRBJ2-1, with 9 positions matching TRBD2. The CDR3 spans 16 residues. The junction had 7 bases not matched to a gene; V was cut back by 0 bases and J by 7 bases. Germline values: CDR1 LNHNV, CDR2 YYDKDF (reference sequence). Here the CDR3 DNA reads TGTGCCACCAGCAGAGACCCCCTAGCGGGGACGAATGAGCAGTTCTTC. Translation: CATSRDPLAGTNEQFF.

CDR3 residues: CASSLAAGPQYF. CDR3 sequence (DNA): TGTGCCAGCAGCTTAGCAGCGGGACCCCAGTACTTC. The rearrangement joins TRBV7-2 to TRBJ2-5; 7 positions agree with TRBD2. Germline V gives CDR1 SGHTA, CDR2 FQGNSA. J was trimmed by 9 bases and V by 0 bases; bases with no gene match: 1. This CDR3 spans 12 amino acids.